Listed here is a single T cell receptor beta chain. The antigen is not known. This specimen belongs to a study of blood T cells in healthy people across ages. Study summary: About one barcoded beta molecule per two T cells was the capture yield of template switching.

Study findings and constraints: TCR beta diversity correlated strongly with naive T cell percentage. With donor CMV status unknown, expanded clonotype changes were possibly confounded. Among long-lived donors, naive CD4+ cells were more numerous and diversity higher than in aged donors.

Through a sample-barcoded 5' primer and a J-beta primer mix, a second PCR was run for about 6 to 11 cycles. TCRdb passed the 5' RACE reads through MiXCR, listing each CDR3 protein once. The data hold fewer than 750,000 distinct CDR3 sequences, with roughly half observed a single time. What was sequenced was blood. This clonotype was obtained from a woman of 80 years or more in good health.

The DNA of the CDR3 is TGTGCCAGCAGTTTGGGCAGGGCAACCGGGGAGCTGTTTTTT. Its protein is CASSLGRATGELFF. This chain uses TRBV27 with TRBJ2-2; maybe TRBD1 (5 bases). Deletions cut 3 bases from V and 5 bases from J, with 10 bases between. CDR1 is MNHEY, CDR2 SMNVEV, per germline (reference sequence). CDR3 length: 14 residues.